The source of this TCR beta chain is a study of blood T cell repertoires in COVID-19. As for the study in general: There were acute and convalescent COVID-19 samples, and they came from the United States, Italy and Spain. PBMCs, B-cell-depleted T cells, or T cells provided the cDNA or gDNA that made up the material.

The germline gives CDR1 SGHRS, CDR2 YFSETQ. The CDR3 length is 16 residues. As processed by the authors: Reference gene primer amplification yielded estimated nucleated cell counts. Measured with immunoSEQ multiplex PCR; TCRdb has only the in-frame clones, and not every one. Clone size and V and J calls were adopted from that table, with D and trimming inferred from the DNA. The sample holds approximately 22,000 clones, roughly 90% seen once. Remarks on this clone: An end of the junction does not agree with germline; a read error may underlie this.

The specimen sequenced was peripheral blood. The V call is TRBV5-1, the J call TRBJ1-3; the D gene is possibly TRBD1 (6 bases). The receptor was isolated from a human donor in a cohort sampled during active COVID-19. This chain's CDR3 is CASSWGGQSVGNTTYF. CDR3 nucleotide sequence: TGCGCCAGCAGCTGGGGCGGACAGTCGGTGGGAAACACCACATATTTT.